The rows below give T cell receptor beta chains drawn from one sample of a study of T cells in localized non-small cell lung cancer. TCRdb keeps only in-frame clones here, not all; method: immunoSEQ multiplex PCR. The sample has about 70,000 clones; about 90% are singletons. Sequenced here: peripheral blood, sampled before any cancer treatment. These receptors originate from a male donor aged 60 or over with stage III squamous cell lung carcinoma. Both conserved end residues are part of each CDR3. D genes are given only for firm matches. Clone size is shown for a subset of rows, as once, few, many or a class of expanded clone.

V gene	J gene	clone size	CDR3 length	D gene	CDR3 DNA	CDR3 protein
TRBV5-6	TRBJ2-7	-	13	-	TGTGCCAGCAGTACCTCTCGGGGGTACGAGCAGTACTTC	CASSTSRGYEQYF
TRBV6-6	TRBJ1-3	-	16	-	TGTGCCAGCAGTTTTAGGGGAGGCACCACTGGAAACACCATATATTTT	CASSFRGGTTGNTIYF
TRBV5-1	TRBJ1-1	-	15	-	TGCGCCAGCAGCTCCAGCCCAACCGGGAACACTGAAGCTTTCTTT	CASSSSPTGNTEAFF
TRBV28	TRBJ1-3	-	14	TRBD1	TGTGCCAGCAGTAAGTGGACAGGAGAGAACACCATATATTTT	CASSKWTGENTIYF
TRBV14	TRBJ1-3	-	20	TRBD1	TGTGCCAGCAGCCGATATTTAAGGGGACAGGGACCAAGCTCTGGAAACACCATATATTTT	CASSRYLRGQGPSSGNTIYF
TRBV5-1	TRBJ1-1	-	13	-	TGCGCCAGCAGCTTGGGTATGAACACTGAAGCTTTCTTT	CASSLGMNTEAFF
TRBV5-1	TRBJ1-1	once	15	TRBD1	TGCGCCAGCAGCACTGGACAGGACGTGAACACTGAAGCTTTCTTT	CASSTGQDVNTEAFF
TRBV2	TRBJ2-3	-	13	-	TGTGCCAGCAGTCCAACTAGGGACATTAAGCAGTATTTT	CASSPTRDIKQYF
TRBV28	TRBJ2-1	-	15	TRBD2	TGTGCCAGCAGTAGGACTAGCGGGGGCTACAATGAGCAGTTCTTC	CASSRTSGGYNEQFF
TRBV6-4	TRBJ2-2	-	15	-	TGTGCCAGCAGTACCCACTTCTCCAACACCGGGGAGCTGTTTTTT	CASSTHFSNTGELFF
TRBV5-1	TRBJ2-5	-	14	TRBD1	TGCGCCAGCAGCGCTCGACAGGGGACAGAGACCCAGTACTTC	CASSARQGTETQYF
TRBV6-5	TRBJ1-5	few	12	TRBD1	TGTGCCAGCAGTCCAGGGGGGCAGCCCCAGCATTTT	CASSPGGQPQHF
TRBV9	TRBJ2-3	-	15	-	TGTGCCAGCACCGTGGGCGGTTCTCCGACAGATACGCAGTATTTT	CASTVGGSPTDTQYF
TRBV6-1	TRBJ2-2	-	12	TRBD1	TGTGCCAGCAACAGGGGTACCGGGGAGCTGTTTTTT	CASNRGTGELFF
TRBV5-1	TRBJ1-2	-	15	-	TGCGCCAGCAGCCGTGGGAGTGGGGGAATCTATGGCTACACCTTC	CASSRGSGGIYGYTF
TRBV19	TRBJ1-1	-	15	TRBD1	TGTGCCAGTAGTAACGGACAGGTCCTCGGCACTGAAGCTTTCTTT	CASSNGQVLGTEAFF
TRBV18	TRBJ1-2	once	16	-	TGTGCCAGCTCACCACCGGCCAGCAACGAGATCTATGGCTACACCTTC	CASSPPASNEIYGYTF
TRBV2	TRBJ2-3	-	12	-	TGTGCCAGCAGTGTGAGCACAGATACGCAGTATTTT	CASSVSTDTQYF
TRBV5-1	TRBJ2-3	few	16	TRBD2	TGCGCCAGCAGCTTGCAGCGCGGGGGGGCCGTAGATACGCAGTATTTT	CASSLQRGGAVDTQYF
TRBV19	TRBJ1-4	once	16	-	TGTGCCAGTAGTATTCAGGAGACAGCAACTAATGAAAAACTGTTTTTT	CASSIQETATNEKLFF
TRBV7-9	TRBJ1-1	-	15	-	TGTGCCAGCAGCTTAGACCGGGCAGGGGTATCTGAAGCTTTCTTT	CASSLDRAGVSEAFF
TRBV6-5	TRBJ1-1	-	14	-	TGTGCCAGCATTCGCTGGGGGGGGAACACTGAAGCTTTCTTT	CASIRWGGNTEAFF
TRBV5-6	TRBJ1-6	-	14	-	TGTGCCAGCAGCTTGGGGCAGGGCGATTCACCCCTCCACTTT	CASSLGQGDSPLHF
TRBV18	TRBJ1-1	-	14	TRBD1	TGTGCCAGCTCAAGGGACAGGATAAGGACTGAAGCTTTCTTT	CASSRDRIRTEAFF
TRBV28	TRBJ1-5	once	14	-	TGTGCCAGCAGTTTGCAGGGCTGGGATCAGCCCCAGCATTTT	CASSLQGWDQPQHF
TRBV9	TRBJ1-2	-	14	TRBD1	TGTGCCAGCAGCGACGAGGGACAGGGTCATGGCTACACCTTC	CASSDEGQGHGYTF
TRBV9	TRBJ1-1	few	14	-	TGTGCCAGCAGCGTTGGGTCGGTCTCGACTGAAGCTTTCTTT	CASSVGSVSTEAFF
TRBV6-1	TRBJ2-5	-	12	-	TGTGCCAGCAGGGCGACGGGAGAGACCCAGTACTTC	CASRATGETQYF
TRBV18	TRBJ1-1	-	14	-	TGTGCCAGCTCACCAAGGGGCGGGGGGACTGAAGCTTTCTTT	CASSPRGGGTEAFF
TRBV6-1	TRBJ1-5	-	15	-	TGTGCCAGCAGCCAACGGGGGACCGGCAATCAGCCCCAGCATTTT	CASSQRGTGNQPQHF
TRBV7-2	TRBJ1-2	-	13	TRBD1	TGTGCCAGCAGCGCAGACAGGGGGCAAGGCTACACCTTC	CASSADRGQGYTF
TRBV4-1	TRBJ2-3	once	16	-	TGCGCCAGCAAAATACAGGCTGCGCAAGAGGCAGATACGCAGTATTTT	CASKIQAAQEADTQYF
TRBV19	TRBJ1-2	-	14	-	TGTGCCAGTAGTATTGGACAGCCCAATTATGGCTACACCTTC	CASSIGQPNYGYTF
TRBV11-1	TRBJ2-1	-	17	TRBD2	TGTGCCAGCAGTCCCGGGACTAGCGGGGGGGTTTACAATGAGCAGTTCTTC	CASSPGTSGGVYNEQFF
TRBV4-2	TRBJ2-1	once	19	-	TGTGCCAGCAGCCAGTATGGACTAACCGTCAGCGGCTCCTACAATGAGCAGTTCTTC	CASSQYGLTVSGSYNEQFF
TRBV18	TRBJ1-1	-	11	-	TGTGCCAGCTCACCAATTACTGAAGCTTTCTTT	CASSPITEAFF
TRBV5-4	TRBJ2-5	-	15	TRBD2	TGTGCCAGCAGGCTAGCGGGGGGGCTTCAAGAGACCCAGTACTTC	CASRLAGGLQETQYF
TRBV9	TRBJ2-1	-	17	-	TGTGCCAGCAGCGTAGCTGGGGCGGGGACACTGTACAATGAGCAGTTCTTC	CASSVAGAGTLYNEQFF
TRBV28	TRBJ2-3	-	14	-	TGTGCCACCCGTTTGGGGGCTGGGACAGATACGCAGTATTTT	CATRLGAGTDTQYF
TRBV6-1	TRBJ1-1	-	13	-	TGTGCCAGCAGTGCCCTGATGAACACTGAAGCTTTCTTT	CASSALMNTEAFF
TRBV5-1	TRBJ2-3	few	16	-	TGCGCCAGCAGCTTAGGACAAGGGGCTCTTGTAGATACGCAGTATTTT	CASSLGQGALVDTQYF
TRBV5-1	TRBJ2-1	-	12	-	TGCGCCAGCAGCTTGGAAGCTGGTGAGCAGTTCTTC	CASSLEAGEQFF
TRBV29-1	TRBJ1-2	-	13	-	TGCAGCGCCCCTTCGTGGATGGACGATGGCTACACCTTC	CSAPSWMDDGYTF
TRBV11-3	TRBJ2-5	-	15	-	TGTGCCAGCAGCTCCAGACAGGAAGGAGAGAGGACCCAGTACTTC	CASSSRQEGERTQYF
TRBV10-3	TRBJ1-5	-	13	-	TGTGCCATCAGTGAGGGCAGGGATCAGCCCCAGCATTTT	CAISEGRDQPQHF
TRBV29-1	TRBJ2-5	-	12	-	TGCAGCGTTGTCGGCAGGGAGGTGACCCAGTACTTC	CSVVGREVTQYF
TRBV11-2	TRBJ1-1	-	16	-	TGTGCCAGCAGCCCTAACCCTAGTCCTCGACTTTCTTCGGCTTTCTTT	CASSPNPSPRLSSAFF
TRBV7-2	TRBJ1-2	-	14	TRBD1	TGTGCCAGCAGCGGACAGGGGCGCGGCTATGGCTACACCTTC	CASSGQGRGYGYTF
TRBV5-1	TRBJ2-2	-	14	TRBD2	TGCGCCAGCCTCGGAGGACTAGACACCGGGGAGCTGTTTTTT	CASLGGLDTGELFF
TRBV7-9	TRBJ1-3	-	13	-	TGTGCCAGCAGCTCAAGGGTTGGAAACACCATATATTTT	CASSSRVGNTIYF
TRBV4-3	TRBJ1-2	-	16	-	TGCGCCAGCAGCCAAGACCCGACAGCGATGGGCTATGGCTACACCTTC	CASSQDPTAMGYGYTF